The clone carrying this TCR beta chain was detected ten times or more. Its antigen is currently unknown. Patients were aged 18 to 65, had disease duration under 2 months, and had newly diagnosed hyperthyroidism. The data originate from a study of T cells in Graves' hyperthyroidism and ophthalmopathy. Study results and caveats: Blood held most thyroid clonotypes expanded above 0.001 frequency.

Germline values: CDR1 MDHEN, CDR2 SYDVKM. V lost 2 bases, J lost 8 bases, and 5 bases stayed unmatched. The CDR3 length is 14 residues. TCR beta CDR3 region amplification was performed from RNA transcripts. HTBI primers were employed in a first-round RT-PCR of the TCR CDR3. TCRdb reprocessed the multiplex PCR reads via MiXCR and lists one record per CDR3 protein. Of hundreds of thousands of distinct CDR3 sequences in the sample, around 15% were seen once. The sequenced sample was blood. The V and J genes are TRBV28 and TRBJ1-5; 8 nucleotides line up with TRBD1. This sequence was found in a woman between 18 and 29 years old with Graves' hyperthyroidism. The CDR3 loop reads CASSLDRGLKPQHF. The CDR3 DNA is TGTGCCAGCAGTTTAGACAGGGGCCTTAAGCCCCAGCATTTT.